This T cell receptor (beta chain) was recorded in a study of blood T cells in healthy people across ages. Findings and limits, study-wide: Among T cells, TCR beta diversity per million cells dropped roughly linearly as age rose.

As for this clonotype: Its specificity is not known.

This CDR3 is 19 amino acids long. The V gene's germline CDR1 is LNHNV and CDR2 YYDKDF (reference sequence). J lost 3 bases, V lost 6 bases, and 15 bases had no gene match. Through a sample-barcoded 5' primer and a J-beta primer mix, a second PCR was run for about 6 to 11 cycles. TCRdb ran MiXCR on the 5' RACE reads and lists one entry per CDR3 protein. The sample consists of about 1.4 million distinct CDR3 sequences, roughly 64% of them appearing once. The TCR originated in a man aged 18-30 years in good health. The sequencing input was blood. J is TRBJ2-4 and V is TRBV15, with 12 bases aligning to TRBD2. In DNA, the CDR3 is TGTGCCACCAGTCAGAGCTCAGGAAAACTAGCGGGGGGCAAAAACATTCAGTACTTC. Its protein product is CATSQSSGKLAGGKNIQYF.